Detailed here is one T cell receptor (beta chain). Its specificity is not known. This sample stems from a study of CXCR3-negative and CXCR3-positive naive CD8 T cells. Every subset of CD8+ T cells was sorted in triplicate at approximately 310,000 cells each. Points from the study as a whole: TRB CDR3 hydrophobicity was greater in CXCR3-positive naive cells than in CXCR3-negative naive cells. Once cells were cryopreserved, CXCR3 expression went down partly, and most assays used fresh PBMCs. High diversity, comparable across both naive subsets, contrasted with much lower diversity in memory CD8+ cells.

This CDR3 region has 15 residues. Germline V lookup: CDR1 SGHRS, CDR2 YFSETQ. The TRB cDNA libraries were prepared by 5' RACE with UMI labels. One entry per CDR3 protein, without DNA, is what TCRdb gives after re-calling the 5' RACE reads. This sample contains 150,000 to 170,000 distinct CDR3 sequences. This chain joins TRBV5-1 and TRBJ2-7; lacking DNA, the TRBD2 call made by TCRdb goes unchecked. The receptor comes from a human donor in good health. Some clones in this sample may be carry-over from other donors' samples. Sample: naive CXCR3+ CD8+ T cells from blood. Specified subset: CD45RO-CCR7+CD27+CD95- naive CD8+ T cells expressing CXCR3 (TNR3+). CDR3 amino acids: CASSLGLAGAYEQYF.